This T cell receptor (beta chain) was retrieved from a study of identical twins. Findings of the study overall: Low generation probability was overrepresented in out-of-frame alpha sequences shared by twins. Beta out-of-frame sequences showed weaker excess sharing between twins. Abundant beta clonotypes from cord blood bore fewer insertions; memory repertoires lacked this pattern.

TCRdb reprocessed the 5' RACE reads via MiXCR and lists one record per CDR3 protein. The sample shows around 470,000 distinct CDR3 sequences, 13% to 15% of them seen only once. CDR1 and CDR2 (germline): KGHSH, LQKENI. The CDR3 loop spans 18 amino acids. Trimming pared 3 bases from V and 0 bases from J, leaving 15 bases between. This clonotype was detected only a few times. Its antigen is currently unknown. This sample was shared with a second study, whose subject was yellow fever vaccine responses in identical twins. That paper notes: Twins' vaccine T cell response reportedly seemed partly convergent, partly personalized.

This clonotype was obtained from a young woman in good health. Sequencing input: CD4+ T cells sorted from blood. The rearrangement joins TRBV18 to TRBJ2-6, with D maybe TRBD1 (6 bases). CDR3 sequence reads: CASSPTQGIHSGANVLTF. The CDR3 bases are TGTGCCAGCTCACCGACTCAGGGGATCCACTCTGGGGCCAACGTCCTGACTTTC.